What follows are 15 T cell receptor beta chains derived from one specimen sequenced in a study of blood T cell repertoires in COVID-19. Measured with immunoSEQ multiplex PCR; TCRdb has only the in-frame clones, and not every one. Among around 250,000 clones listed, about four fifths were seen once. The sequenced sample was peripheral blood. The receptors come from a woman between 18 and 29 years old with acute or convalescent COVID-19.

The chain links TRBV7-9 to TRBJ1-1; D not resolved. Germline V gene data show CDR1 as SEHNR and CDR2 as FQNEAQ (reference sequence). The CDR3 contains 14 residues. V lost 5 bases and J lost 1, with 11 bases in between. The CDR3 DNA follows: TGTGCCAGCAGCGGCGGAAGTACGAACACTGAAGCTTTCTTT. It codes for CASSGGSTNTEAFF.

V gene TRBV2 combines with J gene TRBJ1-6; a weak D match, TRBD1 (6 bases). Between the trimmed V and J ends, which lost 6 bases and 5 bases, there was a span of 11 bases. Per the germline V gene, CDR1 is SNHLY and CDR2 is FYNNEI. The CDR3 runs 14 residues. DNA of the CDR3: TGTGCCAGCAGCGTTGGACAGAATAATTCACCCCTCCACTTT. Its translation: CASSVGQNNSPLHF.

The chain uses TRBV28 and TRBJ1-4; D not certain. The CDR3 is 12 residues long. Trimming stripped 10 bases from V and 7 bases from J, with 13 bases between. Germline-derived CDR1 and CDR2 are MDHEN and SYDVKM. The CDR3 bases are TGTGCCACACGATGGTACGGTGAAAAACTGTTTTTT. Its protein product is CATRWYGEKLFF.

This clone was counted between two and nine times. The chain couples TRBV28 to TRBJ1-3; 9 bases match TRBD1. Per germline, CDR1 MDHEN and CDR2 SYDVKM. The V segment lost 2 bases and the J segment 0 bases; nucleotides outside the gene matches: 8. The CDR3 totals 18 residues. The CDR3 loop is CASSLPGQGPISGNTIYF. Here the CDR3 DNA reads TGTGCCAGCAGTTTACCGGGACAGGGCCCGATCTCTGGAAACACCATATATTTT.

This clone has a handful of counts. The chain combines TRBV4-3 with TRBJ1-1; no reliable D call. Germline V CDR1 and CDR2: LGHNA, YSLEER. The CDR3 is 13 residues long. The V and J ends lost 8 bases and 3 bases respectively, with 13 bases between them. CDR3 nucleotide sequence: TGCGCCAGCTCTAGGAAGGATTACACTGAAGCTTTCTTT. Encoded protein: CASSRKDYTEAFF.

The CDR3 is CASSVMEISGNTIYF. CDR3 nucleotides: TGTGCCAGCAGTGTCATGGAGATCTCTGGAAACACCATATATTTT. The chain uses TRBV2 and TRBJ1-3, with D unclear. Germline V gives CDR1 SNHLY, CDR2 FYNNEI. Deletions cut 4 bases from V and 0 bases from J, with 10 bases between. CDR3 size: 15 residues.

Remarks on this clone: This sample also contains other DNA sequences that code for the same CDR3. The CDR3 DNA is TGTGCCAGTAGTATAGGAGGCGACTACAATGAGCAGTTCTTC. It is translated as CASSIGGDYNEQFF. J is TRBJ2-1 and V is TRBV19; D is unresolved. CDR1 LNHDA and CDR2 SQIVND come from the germline V gene (reference sequence). The CDR3 covers 14 residues. V was shortened by 1 base and J by 3 bases, with 7 bases between the two germline ends.

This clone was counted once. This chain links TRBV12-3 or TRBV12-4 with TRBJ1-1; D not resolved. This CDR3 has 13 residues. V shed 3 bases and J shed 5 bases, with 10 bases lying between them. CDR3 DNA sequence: TGTGCCAGCAGTTTCGACGGGTATACTGAAGCTTTCTTT. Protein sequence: CASSFDGYTEAFF.

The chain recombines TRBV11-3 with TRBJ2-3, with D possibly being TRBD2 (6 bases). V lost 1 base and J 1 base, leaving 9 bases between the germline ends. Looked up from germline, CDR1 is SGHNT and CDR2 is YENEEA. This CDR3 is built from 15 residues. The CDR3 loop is CASSLAGLRTDTQYF. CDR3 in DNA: TGTGCCAGCAGCTTAGCGGGACTGCGCACAGATACGCAGTATTTT.

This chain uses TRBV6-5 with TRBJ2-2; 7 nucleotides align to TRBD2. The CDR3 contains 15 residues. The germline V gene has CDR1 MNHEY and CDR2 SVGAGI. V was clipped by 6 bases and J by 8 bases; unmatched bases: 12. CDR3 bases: TGTGCCAGCAGACGAAGGGCGGCGGGGGTTGGGGAGCTGTTTTTT. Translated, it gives CASRRRAAGVGELFF.

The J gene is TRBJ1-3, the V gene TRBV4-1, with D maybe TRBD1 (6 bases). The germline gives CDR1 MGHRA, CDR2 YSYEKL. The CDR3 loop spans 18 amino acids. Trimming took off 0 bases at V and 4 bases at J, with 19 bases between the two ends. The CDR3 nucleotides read TGCGCCAGCAGCCAAGACCACCTCTCCAGGGGTAGAGGAAACACCATATATTTT. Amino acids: CASSQDHLSRGRGNTIYF.

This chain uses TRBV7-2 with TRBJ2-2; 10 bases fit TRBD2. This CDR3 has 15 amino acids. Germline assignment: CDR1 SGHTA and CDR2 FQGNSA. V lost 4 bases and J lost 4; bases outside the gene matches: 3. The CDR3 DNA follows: TGTGCCAGCAGCTCGACTAGCGGGCCCACCGGGGAGCTGTTTTTT. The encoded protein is CASSSTSGPTGELFF.

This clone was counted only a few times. DNA for the CDR3: TGTGCCAGCAGCCCCTTCTTAGCGGGTTACAATGAGCAGTTCTTC. As protein: CASSPFLAGYNEQFF. The chain links TRBV28 to TRBJ2-1, with TRBD2 identical over 7 bases. Germline loops: CDR1 MDHEN, CDR2 SYDVKM. CDR3 length equals 15 residues. Unmatched junction bases numbered 9, after V lost 6 bases and J lost 4 bases.

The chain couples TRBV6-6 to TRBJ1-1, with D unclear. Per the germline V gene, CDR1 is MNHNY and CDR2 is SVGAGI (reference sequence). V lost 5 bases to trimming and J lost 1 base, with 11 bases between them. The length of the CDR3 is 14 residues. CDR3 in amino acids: CASSPRYQNTEAFF. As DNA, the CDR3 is TGTGCCAGCAGTCCACGGTATCAGAACACTGAAGCTTTCTTT.

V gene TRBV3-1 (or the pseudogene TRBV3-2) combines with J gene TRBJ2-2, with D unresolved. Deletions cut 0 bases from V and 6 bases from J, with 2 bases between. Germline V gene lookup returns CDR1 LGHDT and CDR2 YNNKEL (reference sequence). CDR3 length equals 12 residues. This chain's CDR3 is CASSQDAGELFF. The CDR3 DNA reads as TGTGCCAGCAGCCAAGACGCCGGGGAGCTGTTTTTT.